This T cell receptor beta chain was retrieved from a study of sequential checkpoint blockade in melanoma. Germline V CDR1 and CDR2: MDHEN, SYDVKM. Trimming took 3 bases from V and 12 from J; bases not matched to a gene: 14. The CDR3 sequence is 15 residues long. Sample treatment: randomized to nivolumab then ipilimumab (arm A) or the reverse (arm B). Profiled with immunoSEQ multiplex PCR; TCRdb holds only in-frame clones, not every one. The sample lists roughly 8,800 clones; 70% to 80% were seen once. This clone has just a few counts. This receptor was identified in a human donor with melanoma. This sample comprised CD8+ T cells sorted from blood (inferred from file names), obtained from a patient given nivolumab and ipilimumab in sequence. This chain connects TRBV28 to TRBJ2-7; TRBD2 agrees at 10 bases. The CDR3 DNA follows: TGTGCCAGCAGTTTGACTAGCGGGCTTCTCCCTCAGCCGTACTTC. Encoded protein: CASSLTSGLLPQPYF.